This T cell receptor beta chain was recovered during a study of beta chain features in type 1 diabetes. Looking at the study overall: No age, gender or cell yield differences were seen between patients and healthy donors. Whole-study findings and limits: When Type 1 diabetes patients were examined, their TCRB CDR3s proved moderately but significantly shorter in all four CD4+ subsets. Within patients, naive, central memory and Treg TCRB repertoires seemed more similar than within healthy donors.

A heparinised blood draw that averaged roughly 100 mL was obtained once from each donor. Sorted cells reached over 95% purity in every population. This clone was seen a handful of times. Its antigen is unidentified. Expressed TCRB transcripts were sequenced after all isolated RNA was converted to cDNA. Produced via immunoSEQ multiplex PCR; TCRdb's table is partial and in-frame only. This table holds around 130,000 clones, 9% found once. This CDR3 region has 17 residues. Germline-derived CDR1 and CDR2 are KGHSH and LQKENI. The V gene end was trimmed by 2 bases and the J gene end by 1 base; junction bases not matched to a gene: 9.

The rearrangement joins TRBV18 to TRBJ2-3; 7 nucleotides line up with TRBD2. The clonotype originates from a man aged 25-45 years with type 1 diabetes. The sequenced sample consisted of central memory CD4+ T cells from blood. The CDR3 loop is CASSPGASGLGTDTQYF. The CDR3, as DNA: TGTGCCAGCTCACCAGGGGCTAGCGGCCTGGGCACAGATACGCAGTATTTT.